This TCR beta chain was retrieved from a study of cytomegalovirus exposure and HLA in healthy donors. The study's findings and limits: The study found most TCR sequences rare, yet found some public TCRs in many donors. Listed as cytomegalovirus-associated were 164 TCR beta chains.

The repertoire was sequenced with immunoSEQ multiplex PCR; TCRdb's copy has only in-frame clones and lacks some. The table shows 82,000 or so clones, with about 92% occurring only once. Trimming stripped 3 bases from V and 1 base from J, with 6 bases between. The CDR3 loop spans 13 amino acids. Looked up from germline, CDR1 is MNHEY and CDR2 is SMNVEV (reference sequence). Of note for this clone: Antigen specificity is unknown.

Sequencing was carried out using PBMCs. V gene TRBV27 combines with J gene TRBJ1-1; unclear D gene. The sequence was obtained from a man in his late teens or twenties in good health and CMV-seronegative. CDR3 DNA sequence: TGTGCCAGCAGTTTTGGAGGGAACACTGAAGCTTTCTTT. Translation: CASSFGGNTEAFF.